This TCR beta chain is drawn from a study of graft-versus-host responses after intestinal transplantation. This table comes from immunoSEQ multiplex PCR, and its TCRdb copy is limited to in-frame clones, with some not included. Among under 150,000 clones listed, over 85% were seen once. Regarding this clone: Its target is not known.

The germline gives CDR1 SGHAT, CDR2 FQNNGV. The J segment lost 6 bases and the V segment lost 5 bases, leaving 8 bases of the junction unmatched. This CDR3 is 16 amino acids long. This chain joins TRBV11-2 and TRBJ2-1, with 12 bases fitting TRBD2. Sequencing used unstimulated CD4+ T cells sorted from spleen or lymph node cells, obtained before intestinal transplant. This receptor was taken from a human donor who received an intestinal transplant. The CDR3 is CASSGRTSGAPNEQFF. CDR3 in DNA: TGTGCCAGCAGCGGACGGACTAGCGGGGCTCCCAATGAGCAGTTCTTC.